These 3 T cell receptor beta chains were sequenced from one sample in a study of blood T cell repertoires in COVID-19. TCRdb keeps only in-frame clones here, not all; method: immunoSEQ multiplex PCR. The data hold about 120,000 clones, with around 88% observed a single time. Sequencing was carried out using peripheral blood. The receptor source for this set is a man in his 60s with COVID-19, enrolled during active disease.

The CDR3 sequence is CASSYPAGAPAFF. The CDR3 region has the DNA TGTGCCAGCAGTTACCCGGCAGGCGCTCCAGCTTTCTTT. This chain joins TRBV6-5 and TRBJ1-1; D ambiguous. CDR3 length: 13 amino acids. Germline assignment: CDR1 MNHEY and CDR2 SVGAGI. Trimming cost V 2 bases and J 10 bases, with 14 bases left between them.

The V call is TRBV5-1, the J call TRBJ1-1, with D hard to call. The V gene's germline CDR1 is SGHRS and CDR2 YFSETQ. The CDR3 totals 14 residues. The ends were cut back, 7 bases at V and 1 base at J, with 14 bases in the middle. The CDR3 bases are TGCGCCAGCTCAGGCGGGTCTACGAACACTGAAGCTTTCTTT. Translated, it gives CASSGGSTNTEAFF.

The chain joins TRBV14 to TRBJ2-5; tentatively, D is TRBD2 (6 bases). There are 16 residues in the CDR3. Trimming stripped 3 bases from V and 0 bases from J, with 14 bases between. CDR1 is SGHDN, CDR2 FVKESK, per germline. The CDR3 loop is CASSHAAGGYQETQYF. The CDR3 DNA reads TGTGCCAGCAGCCACGCAGCGGGCGGGTACCAAGAGACCCAGTACTTC.